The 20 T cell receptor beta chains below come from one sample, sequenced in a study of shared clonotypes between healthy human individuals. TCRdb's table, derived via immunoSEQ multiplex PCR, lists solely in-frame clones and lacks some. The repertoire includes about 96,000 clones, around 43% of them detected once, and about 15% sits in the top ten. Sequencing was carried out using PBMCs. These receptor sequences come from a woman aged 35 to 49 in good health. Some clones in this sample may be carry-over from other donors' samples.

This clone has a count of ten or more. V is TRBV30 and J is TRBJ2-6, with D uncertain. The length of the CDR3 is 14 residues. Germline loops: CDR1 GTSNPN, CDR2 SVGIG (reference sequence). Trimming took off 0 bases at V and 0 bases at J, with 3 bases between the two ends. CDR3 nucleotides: TGTGCCTGGAGTGTGGGCTCTGGGGCCAACGTCCTGACTTTC. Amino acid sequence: CAWSVGSGANVLTF.

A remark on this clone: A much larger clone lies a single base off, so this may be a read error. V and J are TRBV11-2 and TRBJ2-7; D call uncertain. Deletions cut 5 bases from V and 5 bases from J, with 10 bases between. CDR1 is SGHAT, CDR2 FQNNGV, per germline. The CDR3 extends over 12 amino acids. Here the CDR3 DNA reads TGTGCCAGCAGCGTAGGCAGAGACGAGCAGTACTTC. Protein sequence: CASSVGRDEQYF.

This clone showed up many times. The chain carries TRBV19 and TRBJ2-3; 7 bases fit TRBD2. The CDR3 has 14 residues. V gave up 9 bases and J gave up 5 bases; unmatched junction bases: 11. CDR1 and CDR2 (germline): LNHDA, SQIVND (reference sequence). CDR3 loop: CASSPAGAVDTQYF. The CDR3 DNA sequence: TGTGCCAGCAGTCCGGCGGGAGCTGTAGATACGCAGTATTTT.

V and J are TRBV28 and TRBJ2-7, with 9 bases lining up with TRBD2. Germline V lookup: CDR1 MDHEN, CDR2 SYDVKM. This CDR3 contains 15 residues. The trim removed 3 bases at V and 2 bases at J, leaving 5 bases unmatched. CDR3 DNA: TGTGCCAGCAGTTTGCCCGGCGGGAGGGCCTACGAGCAGTACTTC. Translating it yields CASSLPGGRAYEQYF.

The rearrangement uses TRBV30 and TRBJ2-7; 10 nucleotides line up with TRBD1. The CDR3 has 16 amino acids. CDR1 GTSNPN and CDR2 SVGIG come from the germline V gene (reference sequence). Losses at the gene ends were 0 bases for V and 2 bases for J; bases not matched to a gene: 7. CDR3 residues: CAWSVGDRGGTYEQYF. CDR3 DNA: TGTGCCTGGAGTGTAGGGGACAGGGGAGGGACCTACGAGCAGTACTTC. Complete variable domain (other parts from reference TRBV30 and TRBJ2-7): SQTIHQWPATLVQPVGSPLSLECTVEGTSNPNLYWYRQAAGRGLQLLFYSVGIGQISSEVPQNLSASRPQDRQFILSSKKLLLSDSGFYLCAWSVGDRGGTYEQYFGPGTRLTVT.

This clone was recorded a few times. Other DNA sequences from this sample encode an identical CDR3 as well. The CDR3 region has the DNA TGCGCCAGCAGCGGGACAGTCAAAGAGACCCAGTACTTC. Its protein product is CASSGTVKETQYF. The rearrangement uses TRBV5-1 and TRBJ2-5, with TRBD1 identical over 7 bases. In germline, CDR1 is SGHRS, CDR2 YFSETQ. The CDR3 runs to 13 residues. With V trimmed by 4 bases and J by 3 bases, 3 bases remained unmatched.

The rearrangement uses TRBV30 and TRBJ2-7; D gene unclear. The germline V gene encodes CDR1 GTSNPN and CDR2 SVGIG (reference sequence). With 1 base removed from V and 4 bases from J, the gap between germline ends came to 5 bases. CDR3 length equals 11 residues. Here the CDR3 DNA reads TGTGCCTGGAGTGAGTTATACGAGCAGTACTTC. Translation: CAWSELYEQYF.

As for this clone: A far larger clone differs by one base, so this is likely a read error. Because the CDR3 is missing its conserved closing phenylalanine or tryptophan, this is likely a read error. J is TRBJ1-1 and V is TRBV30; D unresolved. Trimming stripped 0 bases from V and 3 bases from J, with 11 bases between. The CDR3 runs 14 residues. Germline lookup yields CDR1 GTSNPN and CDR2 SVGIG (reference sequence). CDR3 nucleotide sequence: TGTGCCTGGAGTGTCGGACTCTGGGACACTGAAGCTTTCTCT. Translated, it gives CAWSVGLWDTEAFS.

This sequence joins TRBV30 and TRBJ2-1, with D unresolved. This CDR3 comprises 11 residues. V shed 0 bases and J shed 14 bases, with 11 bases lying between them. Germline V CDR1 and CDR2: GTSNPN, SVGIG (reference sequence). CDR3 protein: CAWSVAWGKFF. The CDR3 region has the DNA TGTGCCTGGAGTGTAGCGTGGGGAAAGTTCTTC.

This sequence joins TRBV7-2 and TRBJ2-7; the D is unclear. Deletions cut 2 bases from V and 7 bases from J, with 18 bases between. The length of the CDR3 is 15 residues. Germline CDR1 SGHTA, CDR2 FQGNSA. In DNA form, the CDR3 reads TGTGCCAGCAGCTTATTTGCCTCTCAGATAATAGAGCAGTACTTC. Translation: CASSLFASQIIEQYF.

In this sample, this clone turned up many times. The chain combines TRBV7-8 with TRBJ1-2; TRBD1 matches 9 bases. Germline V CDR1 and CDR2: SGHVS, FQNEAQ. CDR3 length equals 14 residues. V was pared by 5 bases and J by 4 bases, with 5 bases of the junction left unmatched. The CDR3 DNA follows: TGTGCCAGCAGCCCGGACAGGGGAGGCTATGGCTACACCTTC. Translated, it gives CASSPDRGGYGYTF.

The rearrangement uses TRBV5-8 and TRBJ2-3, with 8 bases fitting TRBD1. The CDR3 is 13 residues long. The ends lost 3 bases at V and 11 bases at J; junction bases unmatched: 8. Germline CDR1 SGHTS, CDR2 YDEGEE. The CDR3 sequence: CASSWTGILVQYF. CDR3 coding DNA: TGTGCCAGCAGCTGGACAGGGATCCTAGTGCAGTATTTT.

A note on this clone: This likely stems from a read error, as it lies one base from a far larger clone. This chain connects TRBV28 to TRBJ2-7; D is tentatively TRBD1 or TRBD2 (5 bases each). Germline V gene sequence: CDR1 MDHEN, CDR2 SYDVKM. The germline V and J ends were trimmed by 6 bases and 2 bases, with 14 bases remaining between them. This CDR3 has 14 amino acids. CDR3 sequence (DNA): TGTGCCAGCAGGGACCGGGGCAACCCCTACGAGCAGTACTTC. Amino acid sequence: CASRDRGNPYEQYF.

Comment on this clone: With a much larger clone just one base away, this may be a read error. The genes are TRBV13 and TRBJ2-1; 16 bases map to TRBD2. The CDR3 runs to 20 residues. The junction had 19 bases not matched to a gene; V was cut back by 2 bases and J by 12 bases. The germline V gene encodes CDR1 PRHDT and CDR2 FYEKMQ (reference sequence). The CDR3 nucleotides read TGTGCCAGCAGCTTACTTCCCGGGACTAGCGGGAGGGCCGGGCAGGATGGGCAGTTCTTC. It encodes CASSLLPGTSGRAGQDGQFF.

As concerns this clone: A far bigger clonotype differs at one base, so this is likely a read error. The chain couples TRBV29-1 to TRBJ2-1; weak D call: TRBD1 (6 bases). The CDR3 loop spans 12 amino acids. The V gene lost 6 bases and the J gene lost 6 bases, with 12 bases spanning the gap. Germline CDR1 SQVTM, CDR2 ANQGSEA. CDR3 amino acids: CSVGASCNEQFF. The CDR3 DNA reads TGCAGCGTGGGGGCTAGCTGCAATGAGCAGTTCTTC.

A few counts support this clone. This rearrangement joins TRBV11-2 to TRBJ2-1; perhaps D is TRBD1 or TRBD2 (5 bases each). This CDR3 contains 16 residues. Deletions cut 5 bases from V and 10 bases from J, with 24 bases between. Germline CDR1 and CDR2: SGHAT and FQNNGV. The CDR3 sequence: CASSTRDPLGAREQFF. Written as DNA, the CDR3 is TGTGCCAGCAGCACCCGGGACCCATTAGGGGCGCGGGAGCAGTTCTTC.

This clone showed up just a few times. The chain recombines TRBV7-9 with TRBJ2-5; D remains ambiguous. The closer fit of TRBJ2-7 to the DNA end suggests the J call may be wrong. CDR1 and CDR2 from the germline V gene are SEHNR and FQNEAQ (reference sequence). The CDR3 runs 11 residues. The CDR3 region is CASSRTYEQYF. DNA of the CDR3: TGTGCCAGCAGCAGGACCTACGAGCAGTACTTC.

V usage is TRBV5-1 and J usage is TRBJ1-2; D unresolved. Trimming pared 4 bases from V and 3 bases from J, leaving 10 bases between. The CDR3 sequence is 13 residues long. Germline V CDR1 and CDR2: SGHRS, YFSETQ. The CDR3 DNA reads TGCGCCAGCAGCGTCGACCGACACTATGGCTACACCTTC. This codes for CASSVDRHYGYTF.

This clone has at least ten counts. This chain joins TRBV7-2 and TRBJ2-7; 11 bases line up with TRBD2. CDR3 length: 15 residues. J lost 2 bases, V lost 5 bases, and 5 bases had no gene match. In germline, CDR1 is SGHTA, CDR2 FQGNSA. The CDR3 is CASSVLAGAAYEQYF. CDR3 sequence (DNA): TGTGCCAGCAGCGTACTAGCGGGGGCCGCCTACGAGCAGTACTTC.

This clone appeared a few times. The CDR3 loop is CASSPTSPFEQFF. The CDR3 coding sequence is TGCGCCAGCAGCCCGACTAGCCCCTTTGAGCAGTTCTTC. The chain couples TRBV5-1 to TRBJ2-1; 7 bases are shared with TRBD2. The CDR3 length is 13 residues. Germline V lookup: CDR1 SGHRS, CDR2 YFSETQ. J was trimmed by 9 bases and V by 4 bases; bases with no gene match: 7.